A single sample gave rise to the 22 T cell receptor beta chains below, sequenced in a study of cytomegalovirus exposure and HLA in healthy donors. Both 60 Vbeta primers and 13 Jbeta primers went into the PCR. Only in-frame clones appear in the TCRdb table, and some are missing; sequencing was by immunoSEQ multiplex PCR. This table holds 200,000 to 250,000 clones, 76% found once. Specimen: PBMCs. These receptors all stem from a man aged 18 to 30 in good health and CMV-seronegative.

This chain joins TRBV6-5 and TRBJ2-1; TRBD1 might be the D (6 bases). V lost 8 bases and J 6 bases, leaving 20 bases between the germline ends. This CDR3 region has 15 residues. CDR1 MNHEY and CDR2 SVGAGI come from the germline V gene. This CDR3 reads CASALNRVPSNEQFF. Here the CDR3 DNA reads TGTGCCAGCGCCCTAAACAGGGTCCCAAGCAATGAGCAGTTCTTC.

The chain uses TRBV5-1 and TRBJ2-6; 7 bases map to TRBD1. J lost 0 bases, V lost 3 bases, and 3 bases had no gene match. Germline assignment: CDR1 SGHRS and CDR2 YFSETQ. This CDR3 is 16 amino acids long. CDR3 sequence (DNA): TGCGCCAGCAGCTGGACAGGTCCCTCTGGGGCCAACGTCCTGACTTTC. Translating it yields CASSWTGPSGANVLTF.

The chain combines TRBV5-4 with TRBJ2-1, with D possibly matching TRBD2 (7 bases). This CDR3 contains 14 residues. Germline values: CDR1 SGHNT, CDR2 YYREEE (reference sequence). V shed 3 bases and J shed 10 bases, with 17 bases lying between them. The CDR3 region is CASSWGGAPGEQFF. CDR3 bases: TGTGCCAGCAGCTGGGGGGGGGCGCCCGGGGAGCAGTTCTTC.

The V and J genes are TRBV7-6 and TRBJ2-4; D may be TRBD1 (6 bases). This CDR3 contains 17 residues. Germline CDR1 is SGHVS and CDR2 is FNYEAQ. Deletions cut 5 bases from V and 7 bases from J, with 24 bases between. The CDR3, as DNA: TGTGCCAGCAGCGCACCTCACAGGGCGGAAAAAAGGAACATTCAGTACTTC. Translated: CASSAPHRAEKRNIQYF.

This clone was seen only a few times. The chain links TRBV30 to TRBJ2-3, with TRBD2 as a possible D gene (6 bases). CDR3 length equals 16 residues. V dropped 4 bases and J dropped 0 bases, with 17 bases sitting between them. Germline values: CDR1 GTSNPN, CDR2 SVGIG (reference sequence). In DNA form, the CDR3 reads TGTGCCTGGACTCCTTGGGGAGGAATGAGCACAGATACGCAGTATTTT. Translation: CAWTPWGGMSTDTQYF.

The rearrangement links TRBV5-6 to TRBJ1-1; D gene ambiguous. Germline-derived CDR1 and CDR2 are SGHDT and YYEEEE. V lost 2 bases and J 0 bases, leaving 14 bases between the germline ends. The CDR3 is 16 amino acids. The CDR3 sequence is CASSLSRVFVNTEAFF. In DNA form, the CDR3 reads TGTGCCAGCAGCTTATCGAGGGTGTTTGTGAACACTGAAGCTTTCTTT. The variable domain in full, with the rest retrieved from reference TRBV5-6 and TRBJ1-1, is DAGVTQSPTHLIKTRGQQVTLRCSPKSGHDTVSWYQQALGQGPQFIFQYYEEEERQRGNFPDRFSGHQFPNYSSELNVNALLLGDSALYLCASSLSRVFVNTEAFFGQGTRLTVV.

In its sample, this clone was seen once. The V gene is TRBV5-1, the J gene TRBJ2-1; 11 nucleotides line up with TRBD1. The V gene end was trimmed by 0 bases and the J gene end by 11 bases; junction bases not matched to a gene: 4. The germline V gene has CDR1 SGHRS and CDR2 YFSETQ. CDR3 size: 14 residues. In DNA form, the CDR3 reads TGCGCCAGCAGCTTGGATGGGACAGGGGGAAAGCAGTTCTTC. It specifies CASSLDGTGGKQFF.

The chain carries TRBV4-1 and TRBJ2-7; 9 positions match TRBD2. Trimming took 0 bases from V and 4 from J; bases not matched to a gene: 7. Germline assignment: CDR1 MGHRA and CDR2 YSYEKL. The CDR3 is 16 amino acids. The CDR3 reads CASSQDLTSGAYEQYF. In nucleotides, the CDR3 is TGCGCCAGCAGCCAAGATTTGACTAGCGGAGCTTACGAGCAGTACTTC.

This clone has just one count. V usage is TRBV2 and J usage is TRBJ1-5; 11 nucleotides line up with TRBD1. The CDR3 loop spans 15 amino acids. In germline, CDR1 is SNHLY, CDR2 FYNNEI. J was trimmed by 7 bases and V by 6 bases; bases with no gene match: 8. CDR3 DNA: TGTGCCAGCAGCCCCAGGACAGGGGGCGGGCAGCCCCAGCATTTT. It codes for CASSPRTGGGQPQHF. The whole variable domain, filled in from reference TRBV2 and TRBJ1-5, reads EPEVTQTPSHQVTQMGQEVILRCVPISNHLYFYWYRQILGQKVEFLVSFYNNEISEKSEIFDDQFSVERPDGSNFTLKIRSTKLEDSAMYFCASSPRTGGGQPQHFGDGTRLSIL.

This clone was counted at least ten times. This chain connects TRBV7-9 to TRBJ1-2, with TRBD1 identical over 10 bases. The CDR3 length is 16 residues. Germline V lookup: CDR1 SEHNR, CDR2 FQNEAQ (reference sequence). V shed 5 bases, J shed 4 bases, and the junction held 10 bases outside the gene matches. The CDR3 sequence: CASSLTGTGEGYGYTF. As DNA, the CDR3 is TGTGCCAGCAGCCTAACCGGGACAGGGGAAGGCTATGGCTACACCTTC. The full variable domain, rest sourced from reference TRBV7-9 and TRBJ1-2, is DTGVSQNPRHKITKRGQNVTFRCDPISEHNRLYWYRQTLGQGPEFLTYFQNEAQLEKSRLLSDRFSAERPKGSFSTLEIQRTEQGDSAMYLCASSLTGTGEGYGYTFGSGTRLTVV.

The chain employs TRBV5-1 and TRBJ1-2; D is ambiguous. This CDR3 is built from 15 residues. Trimming cost V 0 bases and J 2 bases, with 11 bases left between them. Germline lookup yields CDR1 SGHRS and CDR2 YFSETQ. The CDR3 region has the DNA TGCGCCAGCAGCTTGGGAGGAAGTCGCAACTATGGCTACACCTTC. Protein product: CASSLGGSRNYGYTF.

This rearrangement joins TRBV7-9 to TRBJ2-1; perhaps TRBD1 as D (6 bases). The ends were cut back, 2 bases at V and 5 bases at J, with 7 bases in the middle. Germline V lookup: CDR1 SEHNR, CDR2 FQNEAQ (reference sequence). This CDR3 spans 13 amino acids. The CDR3, as DNA: TGTGCCAGCAGCTTAAAGGGGGACAATGAGCAGTTCTTC. This gives the protein CASSLKGDNEQFF.

The rearrangement uses TRBV2 and TRBJ1-1; D ambiguous. In germline, CDR1 is SNHLY, CDR2 FYNNEI. This CDR3 comprises 14 residues. V lost 7 bases and J 0 bases, leaving 12 bases between the germline ends. The CDR3 DNA is TGTGCCAGCAAGAAGGAGGGATTGAACACTGAAGCTTTCTTT. Protein product: CASKKEGLNTEAFF.

The V and J genes are TRBV2 and TRBJ2-3, with TRBD1 as a possible D gene (5 bases). CDR1 is SNHLY and CDR2 is FYNNEI in the germline V gene. Between the trimmed V and J ends, which lost 1 base and 3 bases, there was a span of 5 bases. This CDR3 contains 13 residues. This CDR3 reads CASSEEGTDTQYF. The CDR3 region has the DNA TGTGCCAGCAGTGAAGAGGGGACAGATACGCAGTATTTT.

The V call is TRBV5-1, the J call TRBJ1-2; maybe TRBD1 (5 bases). Germline values: CDR1 SGHRS, CDR2 YFSETQ. Trimming cost V 3 bases and J 4 bases, with 13 bases left between them. This CDR3 contains 14 residues. The CDR3 coding sequence is TGCGCCAGCAGCTCCGAGACAGAAATCTATGGCTACACCTTC. Protein product: CASSSETEIYGYTF.

The chain couples TRBV9 to TRBJ2-1; 11 bases fit TRBD2. CDR1 SGDLS and CDR2 YYNGEE come from the germline V gene. This CDR3 spans 15 amino acids. Trimming cost V 2 bases and J 3 bases; bases outside gene matches: 1. CDR3 nucleotides: TGTGCCAGCAGCGTCACTAGCGGGAGCTACAATGAGCAGTTCTTC. Residues: CASSVTSGSYNEQFF.

The gene calls are TRBV29-1 and TRBJ2-1; 7 bases are a match to TRBD2. This CDR3 region has 14 residues. V gave up 6 bases and J gave up 2 bases; unmatched junction bases: 7. CDR1 is SQVTM, CDR2 ANQGSEA, per germline. CDR3 nucleotides: TGCAGCGTCCCGACTAGCCGAGCCTACAATGAGCAGTTCTTC. Amino acid sequence: CSVPTSRAYNEQFF.

As for this clone: One junction end disagrees with the germline gene, perhaps due to a read error. J is TRBJ2-7 and V is TRBV5-1; 10 bases align to TRBD1. The CDR3 is 19 residues long. Germline values: CDR1 SGHRS, CDR2 YFSETQ. CDR3 sequence reads: CASSFGDLPGQGSSHEQYF. CDR3 in DNA: TGCGCCAGCAGCTTCGGTGATCTCCCGGGACAGGGGTCCTCCCACGAGCAGTACTTC.

V usage is TRBV5-6 and J usage is TRBJ1-4, with 8 bases matching TRBD1. Germline assignment: CDR1 SGHDT and CDR2 YYEEEE. J was trimmed by 8 bases and V by 0 bases; bases with no gene match: 6. The CDR3 has 15 amino acids. The CDR3 region is CASSLGGTGQEKLFF. The CDR3 DNA sequence: TGTGCCAGCAGCTTGGGGGGGACAGGACAAGAAAAACTGTTTTTT.

The chain combines TRBV5-8 with TRBJ1-3; 7 bases map to TRBD1. The CDR3 covers 15 residues. V lost 0 bases to trimming and J lost 4 bases; unmatched junction nucleotides: 4. Germline V gene lookup returns CDR1 SGHTS and CDR2 YDEGEE. The CDR3 sequence: CASSLGDSVGNTIYF. The CDR3 nucleotides are TGTGCCAGCAGCTTGGGGGACAGTGTCGGAAACACCATATATTTT.

Only a few counts were recorded for this clone. J is TRBJ1-1 and V is TRBV6-5; the match to TRBD1 covers 11 bases. This CDR3 contains 16 residues. The germline V gene encodes CDR1 MNHEY and CDR2 SVGAGI. With V trimmed by 0 bases and J by 5 bases, 5 bases remained unmatched. The CDR3 region has the DNA TGTGCCAGCAGTTACTCGACGGGGACAGGGGGTACTGAAGCTTTCTTT. This codes for CASSYSTGTGGTEAFF.

The rearrangement joins TRBV19 to TRBJ2-1; no definite D call. This CDR3 is 13 amino acids long. Germline values: CDR1 LNHDA, CDR2 SQIVND (reference sequence). Trimming took 5 bases from V and 2 from J, leaving 7 bases between them. The CDR3 nucleotides read TGTGCCAGTAGTCCCCGGGCCTACAATGAGCAGTTCTTC. Protein product: CASSPRAYNEQFF.